One sample yielded the 19 T cell receptor beta chains listed below, sequenced in a study of T cells after yellow fever vaccination. TCRdb passed the 5' RACE reads through MiXCR, listing each CDR3 protein once. The sample records roughly 300,000 distinct CDR3 sequences, approximately 8% being singletons. The material was PBMCs, obtained about 41 days after the first yellow fever vaccination. These receptors came from a man younger than 30 who received the YFV17D yellow fever vaccine.

The chain has TRBV12-3 or TRBV12-4 and TRBJ2-7, with a possible D match to TRBD2 (5 bases). CDR3 length equals 13 residues. Trimming left V 3 bases short and J 4 bases short, with 10 bases between. The CDR3 protein is CASSLEATYEQYV. In DNA form, the CDR3 reads TGTGCCAGCAGTTTGGAGGCTACGTACGAGCAGTACGTC.

This clonotype was seen a handful of times. The chain is built from TRBV12-3 or TRBV12-4 and TRBJ2-1, with 7 nucleotides matching TRBD1. The CDR3 is 16 residues long. V shed 3 bases, J shed 4 bases, and the junction held 9 bases outside the gene matches. The chain's CDR3 is CASSFPTAGGYNEQFF. CDR3 nucleotide sequence: TGTGCCAGCAGTTTCCCCACGGCAGGGGGTTACAATGAGCAGTTCTTC.

The chain uses TRBV20-1 and TRBJ1-1, with 7 bases identical to TRBD1. The CDR3 runs 12 residues. Germline lookup yields CDR1 DFQATT and CDR2 SNEGSKA (reference sequence). Germline trimming cut 0 bases from V and 11 bases from J; bases unmatched to any gene: 6. CDR3 DNA sequence: TGCAGTGCTAGAGAAAATCAGGGGGAGGCTTTCTTT. Its translation is CSARENQGEAFF.

This clonotype has at least ten counts. V usage is TRBV6-2 or TRBV6-3 and J usage is TRBJ2-1; 7 nucleotides agree with TRBD1. CDR1 and CDR2 from the germline V gene are MNHEY and SVGEGT. The CDR3 is 14 amino acids. V lost 9 bases, J lost 9 bases, and 14 bases stayed unmatched. The CDR3 DNA follows: TGTGCCAGTCAGCCGGGACAGAAAGTTGGTGAGCAGTTCTTC. It specifies CASQPGQKVGEQFF.

V is TRBV25-1 and J is TRBJ1-1; no clear D gene. The V end was cut by 2 bases, the J end by 1 base, with 5 bases between. Germline V CDR1 and CDR2: MGHDK, SYGVNS. CDR3 length equals 13 residues. CDR3 DNA sequence: TGTGCCAGCAGTGAAGCGGGGAACACTGAAGCTTTCTTT. It is translated as CASSEAGNTEAFF.

This clonotype turned up a few times. The chain couples TRBV7-8 to TRBJ2-3, with TRBD1 matching 10 bases. Germline CDR1 and CDR2: SGHVS and FQNEAQ. CDR3 length: 15 amino acids. After removal of 7 bases from V and 3 bases from J, the junction contained 7 bases not matched to a gene. The CDR3 DNA sequence: TGTGCCAGCAACCGGGACAGGGGAGTGACAGATACGCAGTATTTT. It encodes CASNRDRGVTDTQYF.

This clonotype came up a few times. The V and J genes are TRBV7-9 and TRBJ1-1; 7 bases are a match to TRBD1. Trimming took 8 bases from V and 8 from J; bases not matched to a gene: 5. The germline V gene has CDR1 SEHNR and CDR2 FQNEAQ (reference sequence). CDR3 length: 11 residues. CDR3 nucleotide sequence: TGTGCCAGCGACCAGGGGGAAGAAGCTTTCTTT. Translated: CASDQGEEAFF.

The chain is built from TRBV5-5 and TRBJ1-1, with 11 positions matching TRBD1. Germline CDR1 is SGHKS and CDR2 is YYEKEE (reference sequence). The CDR3 loop spans 15 amino acids. Germline trimming cut 0 bases from V and 8 bases from J; bases unmatched to any gene: 6. The CDR3 protein is CASSLEGQGDREAFF. In DNA, the CDR3 is TGTGCCAGCAGCTTGGAGGGACAGGGGGACAGGGAAGCTTTCTTT.

The rearrangement uses TRBV7-8 and TRBJ2-2, with a tentative D call TRBD1 (7 bases). CDR3 length: 18 amino acids. Germline V gene sequence: CDR1 SGHVS, CDR2 FQNEAQ. Trimming stripped 0 bases from V and 5 bases from J, with 19 bases between. This chain's CDR3 is CASSLASSPQGTTGELFF. CDR3 coding DNA: TGTGCCAGCAGCTTAGCGAGTTCCCCACAGGGGACTACCGGGGAGCTGTTTTTT.

This clonotype was detected only a few times. The chain joins TRBV6-2 or TRBV6-3 to TRBJ1-6; D may be TRBD1 (5 bases). V shed 7 bases and J shed 8 bases, with 15 bases lying between them. Germline V gene lookup returns CDR1 MNHEY and CDR2 SVGEGT. CDR3 size: 14 residues. The DNA for the CDR3 is TGTGCCAGCAAACCCCGGGACCTCCATTCACCCCTCCACTTT. The encoded protein is CASKPRDLHSPLHF.

The chain couples TRBV14 to TRBJ1-4, with D hard to call. V lost 1 base and J lost 3, with 9 bases in between. CDR3 length equals 15 residues. Germline assignment: CDR1 SGHDN and CDR2 FVKESK. CDR3: CASSQGPRPNEKLFF. The CDR3 region has the DNA TGTGCCAGCAGCCAAGGTCCGCGGCCTAATGAAAAACTGTTTTTT.

This clonotype was counted between two and nine times. The chain uses TRBV5-1 and TRBJ2-3; TRBD1 agrees at 7 bases. The CDR3 extends over 16 amino acids. CDR1 is SGHRS, CDR2 YFSETQ, per germline. Germline trimming cut 0 bases from V and 1 base from J; bases unmatched to any gene: 5. The CDR3 bases are TGCGCCAGCAGCTTGGACAGGGGTTTGGGCACAGATACGCAGTATTTT. Protein product: CASSLDRGLGTDTQYF.

The gene calls are TRBV20-1 and TRBJ1-1; D gene ambiguous. V lost 2 bases and J 7 bases, leaving 5 bases between the germline ends. This CDR3 has 10 amino acids. The germline V gene has CDR1 DFQATT and CDR2 SNEGSKA (reference sequence). CDR3 in DNA: TGCAGTGCTAGATGGGTTGAAGCTTTCTTT. Its translation: CSARWVEAFF.

This clonotype was detected only a few times. This chain joins TRBV4-1 and TRBJ2-1, with D possibly matching TRBD2 (6 bases). Deletions cut 9 bases from V and 1 base from J, with 19 bases between. The CDR3 contains 16 residues. Germline loops: CDR1 MGHRA, CDR2 YSYEKL. CDR3 loop: CASTGSLATSYNEQFF. CDR3 bases: TGCGCCAGTACCGGCTCCCTAGCGACATCCTACAATGAGCAGTTCTTC.

This clonotype came up a few times. The rearrangement joins TRBV19 to TRBJ1-5; D is unresolved. CDR1 LNHDA and CDR2 SQIVND come from the germline V gene (reference sequence). Trimming removed 8 bases at V and 0 bases at J, with 11 bases between. This CDR3 has 14 amino acids. CDR3 bases: TGTGCCAGTGGCGGACGGAATAGCAATCAGCCCCAGCATTTT. Its protein product is CASGGRNSNQPQHF. Drawing the rest from reference TRBV19 and TRBJ1-5, the complete variable domain is DGGITQSPKYLFRKEGQNVTLSCEQNLNHDAMYWYRQDPGQGLRLIYYSQIVNDFQKGDIAEGYSVSREKKESFPLTVTSAQKNPTAFYLCASGGRNSNQPQHFGDGTRLSIL.

This clonotype has a handful of counts. Here the CDR3 reads CASSENGAGINEKLFF. CDR3 coding DNA: TGTGCCAGCAGTGAGAATGGGGCAGGGATTAACGAAAAACTGTTTTTT. The chain couples TRBV25-1 to TRBJ1-4; D is possibly TRBD1 (5 bases). The CDR3 loop spans 16 amino acids. With 3 bases removed from V and 8 bases from J, the gap between germline ends came to 19 bases. Per germline, CDR1 MGHDK and CDR2 SYGVNS. The full variable domain, completed using reference TRBV25-1 and TRBJ1-4, is EADIYQTPRYLVIGTGKKITLECSQTMGHDKMYWYQQDPGMELHLIHYSYGVNSTEKGDLSSESTVSRIRTEHFPLTLESARPSHTSQYLCASSENGAGINEKLFFGSGTQLSVL.

This clonotype has ten or more counts. This rearrangement joins TRBV5-5 to TRBJ2-5; 10 nucleotides line up with TRBD1. Per germline, CDR1 SGHKS and CDR2 YYEKEE (reference sequence). This CDR3 spans 18 amino acids. The V and J ends lost 4 bases and 3 bases, in that order; junction bases with no gene match: 15. CDR3 bases: TGTGCCAGCAGCCTGGGAATGTTCGGGACAGGGGTGGAAGAGACCCAGTACTTC. Translation gives CASSLGMFGTGVEETQYF.

This clonotype was counted many times. The chain is built from TRBV27 and TRBJ2-7; 7 nucleotides align to TRBD1. Germline CDR1 and CDR2: MNHEY and SMNVEV (reference sequence). The V and J ends lost 6 bases and 5 bases, in that order; junction bases with no gene match: 10. The CDR3 is made up of 14 amino acids. CDR3 nucleotides: TGTGCCAGCAGCCGTAAGACCGGGACAGACGAGCAGTACGTC. This encodes CASSRKTGTDEQYV.

The chain links TRBV24-1 to TRBJ2-1; 11 positions agree with TRBD2. Trimming removed 2 bases from V and 4 bases from J; junction bases left unmatched: 3. The CDR3 loop spans 16 amino acids. CDR1 and CDR2 from the germline V gene are KGHDR and SFDVKD. CDR3 amino acids: CATSDSGTSGYNEQFF. The CDR3 DNA follows: TGTGCCACCAGTGATTCCGGGACTAGCGGATACAATGAGCAGTTCTTC.